This record looks at one T cell receptor beta chain sequence and its context. Method: immunoSEQ multiplex PCR; TCRdb's copy keeps in-frame clones and lacks some. The profile covers fewer than 35,000 clones, with about 90% appearing a single time and 2.5% to 3.5% taken by the ten largest. The data were obtained in a study of T cell changes during pregnancy in multiple sclerosis. Trimming took off 7 bases at V and 7 bases at J, with 10 bases between the two ends. The germline V gene has CDR1 SNHLY and CDR2 FYNNEI. This CDR3 contains 12 residues. The sequenced sample was CD4+ T cells from peripheral blood mononuclear cells, obtained in the third trimester of pregnancy. The sequence derives from a female donor in good health, enrolled as a control in a pregnancy study. The V gene is TRBV2, the J gene TRBJ1-4; D remains unclear. The DNA of the CDR3 is TGTGCCAGCAATCGGGGAGGTGAAAAACTGTTTTTT. As protein: CASNRGGEKLFF.